A selection of T cell receptor beta chains follows, all from one sample in a study of T-cell reconstitution after alpha-beta-depleted transplantation in children. TCRdb re-analysed the PCR reads in MiXCR, keeping a single row per CDR3 protein. Of hundreds of thousands of distinct CDR3 sequences in the sample, over 10% were seen once. The material sequenced was PBMCs, mostly from graft donor cells, taken 360 days after TCRalphabeta/CD19-depleted stem cell transplant. Receptors were obtained from a male patient younger than 18 who had a stem cell transplant for acute myeloid leukemia, so the T cells may come from the graft donor. The CDR3 runs from the conserved cysteine through the conserved F or W. The D gene is left open where the match is weak. Rows may omit the clone size; those that give it use once, few, many or a size class.

abundance: .
d_gene: .
v_gene: TRBV20-1
j_gene: TRBJ2-7
CDR3aa: CSANPFRGRVRYEQYF
CDR3nt: TGCAGTGCTAACCCCTTCAGGGGGAGGGTTAGATACGAGCAGTACTTC

abundance: few
d_gene: .
v_gene: TRBV6-1
j_gene: TRBJ2-7
CDR3aa: CASSEYTGAYEQYF
CDR3nt: TGTGCCAGCAGTGAATACACAGGTGCCTACGAGCAGTACTTC

abundance: few
d_gene: .
v_gene: TRBV29-1
j_gene: TRBJ1-1
CDR3aa: CSVEVPGNTEAFF
CDR3nt: TGCAGCGTTGAAGTCCCGGGCAACACTGAAGCTTTCTTT

abundance: few
d_gene: .
v_gene: TRBV3-1
j_gene: TRBJ2-3
CDR3aa: CASSLGALSKTTDTQYF
CDR3nt: TGTGCCAGCAGCCTCGGGGCACTGAGTAAGACCACAGATACGCAGTATTTT

abundance: few
d_gene: .
v_gene: TRBV20-1
j_gene: TRBJ2-1
CDR3aa: CSARDDLRGNEQFF
CDR3nt: TGCAGTGCTAGAGATGACCTTAGGGGCAATGAGCAGTTCTTC

abundance: .
d_gene: TRBD2
v_gene: TRBV7-6
j_gene: TRBJ2-7
CDR3aa: CASSLASLAGEGYEQYF
CDR3nt: TGTGCCAGCAGCTTAGCGAGTCTAGCGGGAGAGGGCTACGAGCAGTACTTC

abundance: .
d_gene: .
v_gene: TRBV29-1
j_gene: TRBJ2-7
CDR3aa: CSAEGLAYEQYF
CDR3nt: TGCAGCGCTGAAGGGCTTGCCTACGAGCAGTACTTC

abundance: .
d_gene: .
v_gene: TRBV20-1
j_gene: TRBJ2-1
CDR3aa: CSARLPNHNEQFF
CDR3nt: TGCAGTGCTAGACTTCCGAACCACAATGAGCAGTTCTTC

abundance: few
d_gene: .
v_gene: TRBV6-1
j_gene: TRBJ2-7
CDR3aa: CASNPTRWRERYEQYF
CDR3nt: TGTGCCAGCAACCCGACGAGGTGGCGGGAAAGGTACGAGCAGTACTTC

abundance: many
d_gene: .
v_gene: TRBV29-1
j_gene: TRBJ2-6
CDR3aa: CSVPSGSGANVLTF
CDR3nt: TGCAGCGTCCCAAGTGGATCTGGGGCCAACGTCCTGACTTTC

abundance: many
d_gene: .
v_gene: TRBV7-9
j_gene: TRBJ1-5
CDR3aa: CASSLSLSDSVNQPQHF
CDR3nt: TGTGCCAGCAGCTTAAGTTTAAGTGACAGCGTGAATCAGCCCCAGCATTTT

abundance: .
d_gene: .
v_gene: TRBV5-1
j_gene: TRBJ1-1
CDR3aa: CASSLDLVATEAFF
CDR3nt: TGCGCCAGCAGCTTGGACCTCGTGGCCACTGAAGCTTTCTTT

abundance: .
d_gene: TRBD2
v_gene: TRBV28
j_gene: TRBJ2-1
CDR3aa: CASRSGTIASEQFF
CDR3nt: TGTGCCAGCAGATCCGGGACTATTGCTAGTGAGCAGTTCTTC

abundance: few
d_gene: .
v_gene: TRBV20-1
j_gene: TRBJ1-2
CDR3aa: CSGDSQDGYTF
CDR3nt: TGCAGTGGTGACAGCCAGGATGGCTACACCTTC

abundance: many
d_gene: TRBD1
v_gene: TRBV28
j_gene: TRBJ2-3
CDR3aa: CASSTGTGLTDTQYF
CDR3nt: TGTGCCAGCAGTACCGGGACAGGGTTAACAGATACGCAGTATTTT

abundance: many
d_gene: TRBD2
v_gene: TRBV9
j_gene: TRBJ2-7
CDR3aa: CASSVDLAGGPVSEQYF
CDR3nt: TGTGCCAGCAGCGTAGACCTAGCGGGAGGGCCGGTGAGCGAGCAGTACTTC

abundance: many
d_gene: .
v_gene: TRBV4-3
j_gene: TRBJ2-7
CDR3aa: CASSQVPRGGFANEQYF
CDR3nt: TGCGCCAGCAGCCAAGTGCCGCGGGGCGGTTTTGCCAACGAGCAGTACTTC

abundance: few
d_gene: .
v_gene: TRBV20-1
j_gene: TRBJ1-1
CDR3aa: CSAPPWDTNTEAFF
CDR3nt: TGCAGTGCCCCTCCTTGGGACACTAACACTGAAGCTTTCTTT

abundance: .
d_gene: .
v_gene: TRBV20-1
j_gene: TRBJ2-4
CDR3aa: CSAWAATKNIQYF
CDR3nt: TGCAGTGCTTGGGCGGCGACCAAAAACATTCAGTACTTC

abundance: many
d_gene: .
v_gene: TRBV7-2
j_gene: TRBJ2-7
CDR3aa: CASSLAVEQYF
CDR3nt: TGTGCCAGCAGCTTAGCCGTCGAGCAGTACTTC

abundance: many
d_gene: TRBD2
v_gene: TRBV29-1
j_gene: TRBJ2-1
CDR3aa: CSVEGLAGGAHNEQFF
CDR3nt: TGCAGCGTTGAGGGACTAGCGGGAGGGGCACACAATGAGCAGTTCTTC

abundance: .
d_gene: .
v_gene: TRBV20-1
j_gene: TRBJ2-2
CDR3aa: CSACLRDGTGELFF
CDR3nt: TGCAGTGCTTGCCTCCGGGACGGCACCGGGGAGCTGTTTTTT

abundance: .
d_gene: TRBD1
v_gene: TRBV30
j_gene: TRBJ1-2
CDR3aa: CAWNSWTGTVYYGYTF
CDR3nt: TGTGCCTGGAACAGCTGGACAGGGACAGTTTACTATGGCTACACCTTC

abundance: many
d_gene: .
v_gene: TRBV11-2
j_gene: TRBJ2-5
CDR3aa: CASSVGLQETQYF
CDR3nt: TGTGCCAGCAGCGTAGGACTACAAGAGACCCAGTACTTC

abundance: .
d_gene: .
v_gene: TRBV27
j_gene: TRBJ2-7
CDR3aa: CASSFPGRGPYEQYF
CDR3nt: TGTGCCAGCAGTTTCCCCGGCAGGGGTCCCTACGAGCAGTACTTC

abundance: few
d_gene: .
v_gene: TRBV20-1
j_gene: TRBJ1-6
CDR3aa: CSALRGLNNSPLHF
CDR3nt: TGCAGTGCCCTAAGGGGACTGAATAATTCACCCCTCCACTTT

abundance: .
d_gene: .
v_gene: TRBV12-3/TRBV12-4
j_gene: TRBJ2-2
CDR3aa: CASSTYAGGGSGELFF
CDR3nt: TGTGCCAGCAGCACTTACGCCGGGGGCGGTTCCGGGGAGCTGTTTTTT

abundance: .
d_gene: .
v_gene: TRBV7-3
j_gene: TRBJ2-7
CDR3aa: CCRDGLSSYEQYF
CDR3nt: TGTTGCCGGGACGGATTATCCTCCTACGAGCAGTACTTC

abundance: many
d_gene: .
v_gene: TRBV12-3/TRBV12-4
j_gene: TRBJ1-5
CDR3aa: CASRKDGGHQPQHF
CDR3nt: TGTGCCAGCAGAAAGGACGGCGGGCATCAGCCCCAGCATTTT

abundance: .
d_gene: TRBD2
v_gene: TRBV30
j_gene: TRBJ2-1
CDR3aa: CASQPSTSGRANEQFF
CDR3nt: TGTGCCTCCCAGCCCTCCACTAGCGGGAGGGCGAATGAGCAGTTCTTC

abundance: many
d_gene: .
v_gene: TRBV14
j_gene: TRBJ1-2
CDR3aa: CASSQKGFGYTF
CDR3nt: TGTGCCAGCAGCCAGAAGGGGTTTGGCTACACCTTC

abundance: few
d_gene: .
v_gene: TRBV12-3/TRBV12-4
j_gene: TRBJ2-7
CDR3aa: CATVPRGSYEQYF
CDR3nt: TGTGCCACCGTCCCCCGAGGATCCTACGAGCAGTACTTC

abundance: many
d_gene: TRBD2
v_gene: TRBV29-1
j_gene: TRBJ2-3
CDR3aa: CSVDKGLAATDTQYF
CDR3nt: TGCAGCGTTGATAAGGGCCTAGCGGCCACAGATACGCAGTATTTT

abundance: .
d_gene: TRBD2
v_gene: TRBV14
j_gene: TRBJ2-3
CDR3aa: CASSQWLGRFTDTQYF
CDR3nt: TGTGCCAGCAGCCAATGGCTCGGGAGGTTCACAGATACGCAGTATTTT

abundance: few
d_gene: .
v_gene: TRBV5-1
j_gene: TRBJ2-5
CDR3aa: CASSPSWTAQETQYF
CDR3nt: TGCGCCAGCAGCCCGTCATGGACAGCACAAGAGACCCAGTACTTC

abundance: .
d_gene: TRBD2
v_gene: TRBV4-2
j_gene: TRBJ2-7
CDR3aa: CASSRTSGSAYEQYF
CDR3nt: TGTGCCAGCAGCCGGACTAGCGGGAGTGCCTACGAGCAGTACTTC

abundance: many
d_gene: .
v_gene: TRBV21-1
j_gene: TRBJ2-5
CDR3aa: CARALDYLQETQYF
CDR3nt: TGTGCCAGGGCCTTGGACTACCTTCAAGAGACCCAGTACTTC

abundance: many
d_gene: .
v_gene: TRBV28
j_gene: TRBJ1-1
CDR3aa: CASSLEAGGNTEAFF
CDR3nt: TGTGCCAGCAGTTTAGAGGCAGGCGGTAACACTGAAGCTTTCTTT

abundance: .
d_gene: .
v_gene: TRBV12-3/TRBV12-4
j_gene: TRBJ2-7
CDR3aa: CASSWEYEQYF
CDR3nt: TGTGCCAGCAGTTGGGAATACGAGCAGTACTTC

abundance: many
d_gene: TRBD1
v_gene: TRBV10-3
j_gene: TRBJ2-2
CDR3aa: CAIKIDGTATGELFF
CDR3nt: TGTGCCATCAAAATCGACGGGACAGCTACCGGGGAGCTGTTTTTT

abundance: few
d_gene: .
v_gene: TRBV29-1
j_gene: TRBJ2-7
CDR3aa: CSVSDLGHSYEQYF
CDR3nt: TGCAGCGTTTCCGATTTAGGACACTCCTACGAGCAGTACTTC

abundance: many
d_gene: .
v_gene: TRBV6-5
j_gene: TRBJ2-4
CDR3aa: CASRTIEGPVRLDF
CDR3nt: TGTGCCAGCAGGACGATTGAGGGACCGGTCCGGCTGGACTTC

abundance: few
d_gene: TRBD2
v_gene: TRBV7-8
j_gene: TRBJ2-2
CDR3aa: CASSTRPGLAGVMATGELFF
CDR3nt: TGTGCCAGCAGCACCCGACCGGGACTAGCGGGAGTGATGGCCACCGGGGAGCTGTTTTTT

abundance: many
d_gene: .
v_gene: TRBV24-1
j_gene: TRBJ2-1
CDR3aa: CATSDSRDDGEQFF
CDR3nt: TGTGCCACCAGTGATAGCAGGGACGATGGGGAGCAGTTCTTC